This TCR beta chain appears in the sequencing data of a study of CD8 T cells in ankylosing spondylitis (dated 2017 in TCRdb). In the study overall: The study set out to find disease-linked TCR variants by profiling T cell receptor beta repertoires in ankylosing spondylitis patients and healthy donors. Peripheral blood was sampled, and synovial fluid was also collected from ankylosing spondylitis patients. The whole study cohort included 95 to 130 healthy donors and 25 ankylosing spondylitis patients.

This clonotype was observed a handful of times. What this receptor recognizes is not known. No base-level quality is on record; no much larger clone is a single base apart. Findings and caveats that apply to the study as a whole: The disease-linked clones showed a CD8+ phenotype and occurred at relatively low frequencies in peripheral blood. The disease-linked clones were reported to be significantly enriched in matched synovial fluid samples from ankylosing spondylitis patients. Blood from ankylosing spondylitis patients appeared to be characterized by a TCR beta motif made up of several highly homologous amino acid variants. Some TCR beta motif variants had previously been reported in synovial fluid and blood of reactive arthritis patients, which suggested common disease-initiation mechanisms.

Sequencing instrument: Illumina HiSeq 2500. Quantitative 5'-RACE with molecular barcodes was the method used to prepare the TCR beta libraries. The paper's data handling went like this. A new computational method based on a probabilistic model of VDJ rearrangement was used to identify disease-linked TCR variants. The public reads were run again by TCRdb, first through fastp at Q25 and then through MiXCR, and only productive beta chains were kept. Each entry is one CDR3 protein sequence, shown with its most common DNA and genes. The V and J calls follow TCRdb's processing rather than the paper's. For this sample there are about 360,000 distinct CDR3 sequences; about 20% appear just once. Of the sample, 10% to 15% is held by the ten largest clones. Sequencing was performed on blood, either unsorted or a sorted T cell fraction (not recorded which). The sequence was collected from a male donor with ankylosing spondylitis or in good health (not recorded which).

The CDR3: CASNPGDLTGELFF. The nucleotide sequence reads as follows: TGTGCCAGCAACCCCGGGGACTTAACCGGGGAGCTGTTTTTT. The chain couples TRBV12-3 or TRBV12-4 to TRBJ2-2, with a tentative D gene TRBD2 over 6 matching bases. The CDR3 runs 14 amino acids, cysteine and phenylalanine included. Only the CDR3 portion is preserved as DNA: 42 bases, with reading frame beginning at the first base. V is reduced by 7 bases and J by 5 bases, leaving a spacing of 14 bases between them.